These 8 T cell receptor beta chains originate from one sample sequenced in a study of cytomegalovirus exposure and HLA in healthy donors. Primers for the PCR totalled 60 Vbeta and 13 Jbeta. Assay: immunoSEQ multiplex PCR; the TCRdb copy retains only in-frame clones and omits some. Counted here are 150,000 to 180,000 clones, roughly 74% occurring once; the ten biggest clones make up 2.8%. Sequencing was done on a sample of PBMCs. Source of these receptors: a man aged 18 to 29 in good health and CMV-seronegative.

J is TRBJ2-3 and V is TRBV5-1, with 16 bases lining up with TRBD2. The V and J ends lost 0 bases and 6 bases, in that order; junction bases with no gene match: 4. CDR1 is SGHRS and CDR2 is YFSETQ in the germline V gene. The CDR3 contains 17 residues. The CDR3 spells CASSLAGTSGGADTQYF. The CDR3 DNA reads TGCGCCAGCAGCTTGGCCGGGACTAGCGGGGGGGCGGATACGCAGTATTTT.

CDR3 DNA sequence: TGTGCCAGCAGTGAACGACAGAATGAAAAACTGTTTTTT. Translating it yields CASSERQNEKLFF. The chain links TRBV6-5 to TRBJ1-4, with a possible D match to TRBD1 (5 bases). The V and J ends lost 5 bases and 5 bases respectively, with 9 bases between them. The CDR3 length is 13 residues. Germline V gene data show CDR1 as MNHEY and CDR2 as SVGAGI.

The chain employs TRBV5-1 and TRBJ1-3, with D possibly being TRBD1 (6 bases). CDR3 length: 15 residues. CDR1 and CDR2 from the germline V gene are SGHRS and YFSETQ. Trimming left V 4 bases short and J 0 bases short, with 11 bases between. The CDR3 bases are TGCGCCAGCAGCATTTCACAGGGCTCTGGAAACACCATATATTTT. It translates to CASSISQGSGNTIYF.

Only a few counts were recorded for this clone. The chain couples TRBV6-1 to TRBJ2-7; 7 nucleotides match TRBD1. Trimming at V came to 2 bases and at J to 0 bases, leaving 4 bases not matched to a gene. CDR3 length equals 15 residues. Germline values: CDR1 MNHNS, CDR2 SASEGT. This CDR3 reads CASSEIQGYSYEQYV. The CDR3 bases are TGTGCCAGCAGTGAAATACAGGGGTACTCCTACGAGCAGTACGTC.

This chain links TRBV6-5 with TRBJ1-6; D is undetermined. There are 12 residues in the CDR3. With 11 bases removed from V and 10 bases from J, the gap between germline ends came to 15 bases. Germline CDR1 MNHEY, CDR2 SVGAGI. CDR3 sequence reads: CAARAGGSPLHF. CDR3 DNA: TGTGCCGCACGGGCGGGCGGATCACCCCTCCACTTT.

This clone has just a few counts. The chain uses TRBV11-2 and TRBJ1-2; 11 bases align to TRBD1. V lost 8 bases to trimming and J lost 3 bases; unmatched junction nucleotides: 5. This CDR3 has 14 residues. Germline CDR1 is SGHAT and CDR2 is FQNNGV. The CDR3 sequence: CASPGGQGDYGYTF. In DNA form, the CDR3 reads TGTGCCAGCCCGGGGGGACAGGGGGACTATGGCTACACCTTC.

This clone has more than one count but fewer than ten. The chain has TRBV5-6 and TRBJ2-7; D is possibly TRBD1 (6 bases). Trimming shortened V by 4 bases and J by 2 bases, and 13 bases separated the two germline ends. CDR3 length equals 14 residues. Germline V CDR1 and CDR2: SGHDT, YYEEEE. CDR3 protein: CASSIFRDTYEQYF. The CDR3 DNA reads as TGTGCCAGCAGCATATTCCGGGACACCTACGAGCAGTACTTC. The full variable domain, its missing parts supplied by reference TRBV5-6 and TRBJ2-7, is DAGVTQSPTHLIKTRGQQVTLRCSPKSGHDTVSWYQQALGQGPQFIFQYYEEEERQRGNFPDRFSGHQFPNYSSELNVNALLLGDSALYLCASSIFRDTYEQYFGPGTRLTVT.

The chain combines TRBV7-6 with TRBJ1-6; D perhaps matches TRBD1 (6 bases). The CDR3 totals 15 residues. The V end lost 4 bases, the J end lost 4 bases, and 11 bases lay between the germline ends. Germline V lookup: CDR1 SGHVS, CDR2 FNYEAQ. The chain's CDR3 is CASSSDSVYNSPLHF. DNA of the CDR3: TGTGCCAGCAGCTCGGACAGCGTTTATAATTCACCCCTCCACTTT. Looking up the rest from reference TRBV7-6 and TRBJ1-6 gives the full variable domain: GAGVSQSPRYKVTKRGQDVALRCDPISGHVSLYWYRQALGQGPEFLTYFNYEAQQDKSGLPNDRFSAERPEGSISTLTIQRTEQRDSAMYRCASSSDSVYNSPLHFGNGTRLTVT.